This entry features one T cell receptor (beta chain) sequence. Its antigen is still unknown. This entry comes from a study of cytomegalovirus exposure and HLA in healthy donors. Study-wide results and caveats: In a later analysis, common viral pathogens appeared linked to several of the most significant clusters. Follow-up analysis found HLA locus-dependent TCR association rates, highest for DRB1 and lowest for HLA-C.

This CDR3 is 18 amino acids long. Per germline, CDR1 SGHDT and CDR2 YYEEEE. Trimming cost V 1 base and J 0 bases, with 17 bases left between them. Each of the donors was a healthy bone marrow donor. PCR employed 60 Vbeta and 13 Jbeta primers. The method was immunoSEQ multiplex PCR; TCRdb's version includes in-frame clones alone and lacks a portion of them. Altogether about 77,000 clones are present, about 73% being singletons, with the ten largest covering less than 4.5%. Material for sequencing was PBMCs. The chain carries TRBV5-6 and TRBJ1-3; tentative D call: TRBD1 (6 bases). The sequence came from a man in his forties or fifties in good health and CMV-seronegative. The CDR3 sequence: CASSLPRGPGASGNTIYF. CDR3 nucleotides: TGTGCCAGCAGCTTGCCGCGGGGGCCAGGCGCCTCTGGAAACACCATATATTTT.